The 10 T cell receptor beta chains listed next were all sequenced from one sample in a study of blood T cell repertoires in COVID-19. Data came from immunoSEQ multiplex PCR; TCRdb stores just in-frame clones and leaves some out. The sample contains around 79,000 clones, roughly 80% of which appear only once. Sequencing used peripheral blood. All receptors derive from a woman in her sixties or seventies with acute or convalescent COVID-19.

The table lists this clone with a few counts. The chain recombines TRBV27 with TRBJ1-1, with D perhaps TRBD1 (6 bases). V shed 4 bases and J shed 5 bases, with 20 bases lying between them. CDR3 size: 16 residues. Germline assignment: CDR1 MNHEY and CDR2 SMNVEV (reference sequence). The CDR3 coding sequence is TGTGCCAGCAGTTCCCCTTACGGACAGCGAAGGACTGAAGCTTTCTTT. It encodes CASSSPYGQRRTEAFF.

The rearrangement links TRBV29-1 to TRBJ1-2, with 8 bases fitting TRBD1. Germline CDR1 is SQVTM and CDR2 is ANQGSEA. This CDR3 spans 14 amino acids. With V trimmed by 2 bases and J by 6 bases, 8 bases remained unmatched. Here the CDR3 reads CSVERSRGLDGYTF. CDR3 DNA: TGCAGCGTTGAAAGGAGCAGGGGGCTTGATGGCTACACCTTC.

This clone was seen only once. The rearrangement uses TRBV7-3 and TRBJ2-3; a weak D match, TRBD2 (6 bases). Germline-derived CDR1 and CDR2 are SGHTA and FQGTGA. This CDR3 has 14 amino acids. V was pared by 5 bases and J by 3 bases, with 12 bases between. The CDR3 reads CASSPFSGTDTQYF. The CDR3, as DNA: TGTGCCAGCAGCCCCTTTAGCGGAACAGATACGCAGTATTTT.

This chain joins TRBV10-3 and TRBJ1-1, with D tentatively TRBD1 (6 bases). V was trimmed by 4 bases and J by 2 bases, leaving 11 bases between them. Germline V gene sequence: CDR1 ENHRY, CDR2 SYGVKD. The CDR3 sequence is 14 residues long. As DNA, the CDR3 is TGTGCCATCAGTGGAGGGGGAGCCAACACTGAAGCTTTCTTT. It codes for CAISGGGANTEAFF.

This rearrangement joins TRBV19 to TRBJ1-5; 7 bases map to TRBD1. Unmatched junction bases numbered 3, after V lost 10 bases and J lost 0 bases. Germline CDR1 LNHDA, CDR2 SQIVND (reference sequence). The CDR3 runs 13 residues. The CDR3 here is CATQGYSNQPQHF. The DNA for the CDR3 is TGTGCCACACAGGGGTATAGCAATCAGCCCCAGCATTTT.

V gene TRBV24-1 combines with J gene TRBJ2-3; D is undetermined. The CDR3 covers 13 residues. Germline CDR1 is KGHDR and CDR2 is SFDVKD. V gave up 5 bases and J gave up 0 bases, with 5 bases separating them. The CDR3 bases are TGTGCCACCAGTGCCCGGAGCACAGATACGCAGTATTTT. This encodes CATSARSTDTQYF.

This clone was seen once. The junction does not match germline at one end; this may be a read error. This rearrangement joins TRBV11-2 to TRBJ1-1; D not resolved. This CDR3 contains 13 residues. Germline V gene data show CDR1 as SGHAT and CDR2 as FQNNGV. DNA of the CDR3: TGTGCCAGCAGCGTAGATTCGACAACTCGGGCTTTCTTT. Translating it yields CASSVDSTTRAFF.

The chain uses TRBV9 and TRBJ2-1, with 8 bases lining up with TRBD2. Looked up from germline, CDR1 is SGDLS and CDR2 is YYNGEE. After removal of 0 bases from V and 7 bases from J, the junction contained 9 bases not matched to a gene. CDR3 length: 16 residues. The CDR3 nucleotides are TGTGCCAGCAGCGTAGACCCCGGGGGGGCCAGGAATGAGCAGTTCTTC. Protein product: CASSVDPGGARNEQFF.

The sample holds a few counts of this clone. The chain has TRBV19 and TRBJ1-5; the D is unclear. The CDR3 totals 13 residues. CDR1 and CDR2 from the germline V gene are LNHDA and SQIVND (reference sequence). Trimming left V 4 bases short and J 6 bases short, with 10 bases between. The CDR3 nucleotides read TGTGCCAGTAGTAGGAGGGTAAGTCAGCCCCAGCATTTT. It translates to CASSRRVSQPQHF.

The rearrangement uses TRBV19 and TRBJ1-1; TRBD1 might be the D (5 bases). V was cut by 7 bases and J by 4 bases, with 16 bases left in between. The CDR3 consists of 14 residues. In germline, CDR1 is LNHDA, CDR2 SQIVND (reference sequence). CDR3 nucleotides: TGTGCCAGTACCCCCGGGGGGGACCTCACTGAAGCTTTCTTT. This translates into CASTPGGDLTEAFF.